Listed here are 7 T cell receptor beta chains from one sample, sequenced in a study of T cells in Graves' hyperthyroidism and ophthalmopathy. Amplified regions were TCR beta CDR3 sequences from RNA transcripts. The study used the HTBI primer set for a first-round RT-PCR of the TCR CDR3. TCRdb used MiXCR to reprocess the multiplex PCR reads, holding one entry per CDR3 protein. The repertoire includes about 690,000 distinct CDR3 sequences, 15% to 20% of them detected once, and around a sixth sits in the top ten. Material for sequencing was blood. The receptors come from a middle-aged man with Graves' hyperthyroidism.

This clonotype showed up many times. CDR3 loop: CASSLGASSGNTIYF. In DNA form, the CDR3 reads TGTGCCAGCAGTTTGGGCGCGAGCTCTGGAAACACCATATATTTT. The gene calls are TRBV27 and TRBJ1-3; D is uncertain. V was pared by 3 bases and J by 0 bases, with 9 bases between. Germline CDR1 MNHEY, CDR2 SMNVEV (reference sequence). The CDR3 runs 15 residues.

The CDR3 DNA reads TGTGCCAGTAGTGTCTCGACAGGGGGTAGCTATGGCTACACCTTC. Amino acids: CASSVSTGGSYGYTF. The chain is built from TRBV19 and TRBJ1-2, with 9 bases identical to TRBD1. Trimming cost V 5 bases and J 4 bases; bases outside gene matches: 8. Germline values: CDR1 LNHDA, CDR2 SQIVND (reference sequence). The CDR3 length is 15 residues.

V usage is TRBV6-4 and J usage is TRBJ2-2, with 9 positions matching TRBD2. The CDR3 covers 17 residues. CDR1 and CDR2 from the germline V gene are MRHNA and SNTAGT. J was trimmed by 7 bases and V by 9 bases; bases with no gene match: 18. CDR3 DNA sequence: TGTGCCAGTAAACCGACACCGGGACTAGCTGGTTTCGGGGAGCTGTTTTTT. This gives the protein CASKPTPGLAGFGELFF.

At least ten counts were recorded for this clonotype. V usage is TRBV20-1 and J usage is TRBJ2-7, with 9 bases matching TRBD2. Germline CDR1 reads DFQATT; CDR2 reads SNEGSKA (reference sequence). V shed 8 bases and J 9 bases; nucleotides not matched to a gene: 8. The CDR3 covers 11 residues. This CDR3 is CSTEWGLAQYF. The CDR3 coding sequence is TGCAGTACAGAATGGGGACTAGCGCAGTACTTC.

This clonotype was observed at least ten times. The chain joins TRBV7-8 to TRBJ1-5; 8 bases match TRBD1. CDR1 is SGHVS, CDR2 FQNEAQ, per germline. V lost 3 bases, J lost 4 bases, and 5 bases stayed unmatched. CDR3 size: 15 residues. As DNA, the CDR3 is TGTGCCAGCAGCTTTGACAGGGGTTGGAATCAGCCCCAGCATTTT. Its translation: CASSFDRGWNQPQHF.

This clonotype was seen a handful of times. V usage is TRBV7-9 and J usage is TRBJ2-7; TRBD2 matches 12 bases. Germline V CDR1 and CDR2: SEHNR, FQNEAQ (reference sequence). There are 16 residues in the CDR3. The J segment lost 6 bases and the V segment lost 4 bases, leaving 10 bases of the junction unmatched. The CDR3 region has the DNA TGTGCCAGCAGCTCTCTAGCGGGAGGGGACCTCGGCGAGCAGTACTTC. Encoded protein: CASSSLAGGDLGEQYF.

The chain employs TRBV18 and TRBJ2-1, with D hard to call. Deletions cut 6 bases from V and 0 bases from J, with 15 bases between. The CDR3 has 16 amino acids. CDR1 is KGHSH and CDR2 is LQKENI in the germline V gene. CDR3 nucleotide sequence: TGTGCCAGCTCCCGGGTGAGCCTAAGCTCCTACAATGAGCAGTTCTTC. Protein product: CASSRVSLSSYNEQFF.